Sequencing of this T cell receptor beta chain was carried out in a study of cytomegalovirus exposure and HLA in healthy donors. Study information: The 100 million to 120 million unique TCR beta sequences, from about 170 million T cells, were found by an earlier analysis. Study-wide points: Association of a missense DCLRE1C variant with TCR beta V- and J-gene trimming was reported in a later analysis. The sole available immune exposure information was CMV serostatus.

Use of 60 Vbeta and 13 Jbeta primers characterized the PCR. Measured with immunoSEQ multiplex PCR; TCRdb has only the in-frame clones, and not every one. Recorded for this sample: 85,000 or so clones. Worth noting for this clone: Its antigen is as yet unknown.

In germline, CDR1 is SGHRS, CDR2 YFSETQ. V lost 4 bases and J 0 bases, leaving 6 bases between the germline ends. The CDR3 runs 13 residues. The J gene is TRBJ2-3, the V gene TRBV5-1; D is possibly TRBD1 (5 bases). The specimen sequenced was PBMCs. This sequence originates from a woman in her 30s in good health and CMV-seronegative. The CDR3 region has the DNA TGCGCCAGCAGCCAGGGTAGCACAGATACGCAGTATTTT. Encoded protein: CASSQGSTDTQYF.